Below are 3 T cell receptor beta chains sequenced from a single sample in a study of T cells expressing NK-cell markers. With the 5' RACE reads reprocessed, TCRdb shows one record per CDR3 protein and no DNA. In total, the table holds roughly 390,000 distinct CDR3 sequences. Specimen: blood T cells: a sorted CD56 or NKG2C T cell subset, CD4+ or CD8+ T cells, or bulk PBMC T cells (not recorded which). These receptors were obtained from a woman aged 50 to 65 in good health.

The chain carries TRBV3-1 and TRBJ2-2; TCRdb returns TRBD1, unconfirmable since there is no DNA. The CDR3 has 14 amino acids. CDR1 is LGHDT and CDR2 is YNNKEL in the germline V gene (reference sequence). CDR3 sequence reads: CASSQDRVHGELFF.

The rearrangement links TRBV4-1 to TRBJ2-7; TCRdb selects TRBD1, and the lack of DNA leaves this call unchecked. The CDR3 length is 13 residues. CDR1 is MGHRA, CDR2 YSYEKL, per germline. The CDR3 sequence: CASGGPTTYEQYF.

The chain employs TRBV12-3 or TRBV12-4 and TRBJ2-3; the D call of TRBD2 rests on TCRdb alone, since no DNA is present to check it. The length of the CDR3 is 15 residues. The CDR3 protein is CASRIAGGTRGTQYF.